Below, one T cell receptor (beta chain) is given with its context. The antigen it binds to is not known. Per-base quality was not reported, and no clone a single base away is much larger than it. Using the deep immunoSEQ assay, multiplex PCR amplified TCR CDR3 regions from genomic DNA. For each cell subset, the extracted genomic DNA was distributed evenly across all wells of several immunoSEQ 96-well plates, and each plate served as one replicate. For sorted subsets, about 200 ng genomic DNA, equal to about 30,000 T cell genomes, was loaded into each replicate PCR. The purified libraries were quantified using a Qubit 3.0 fluorometer, sized with a Bioanalyzer 2100, and then quantified again using the KAPA Library Quantification kit. Each immunoSEQ 96-well plate was sequenced on its own single-read 150-cycle Illumina NextSeq 550 flow cell. Turning to the authors' computational methods: Because only junctional sequences without quality scores were contained in the immunoSEQ output, filtering matching that applied to full-length reads could not be performed. Sequences were annotated with PyIR, a Python wrapper for IgBLAST v1.9, using IMGT germline references to assign V/J genes and CDR3. Any read was removed if the V/J assignment was weak (E-value above 1e-6), the CDR3 was missing, or the read contained stop codons, out-of-frame junctions, or ambiguous translated residues. V3J clonotypes were defined as sequences sharing the same inferred V gene, J gene, and CDR3 amino acid sequence. Percentage overlap between repertoires was computed as shared unique clonotypes divided by the size of the smaller repertoire. Repertoire richness was assessed with RTK rarefaction, the Chao1 estimator, and Recon v2.1 estimates of unobserved clonotypes. For all TCRbeta clonotypes obtained by the gDNA method from a few donors, generation probabilities were computed with OLGA. TCRdb limited this immuneACCESS table to in-frame rearrangements with V and J called. A share of clones is missing; checked studies link under half to unresolved V genes, and the rest is unexplained. V, J and clone size are taken as reported in that table, and D and trimming were inferred from the DNA itself. The sample records over a million clones, approximately 76% of which are singletons. 1.4% of the sample comes from the top ten.

Donors were healthy HIV-negative adults with no recently reported acute infections or vaccinations. Only Caucasian adults living in Nashville, Tennessee, USA were represented among the donors. CD4+ T cells were enriched by magnetic negative selection; naive cells were then positively selected on CD45RA, and the negative fraction formed the memory subset. After blood collection by leukapheresis, PBMCs were isolated using Ficoll-Histopaque density gradient centrifugation and then cryopreserved in the vapor phase of liquid nitrogen. Analytical flow cytometry was used to check the purity and quantity of every magnetically sorted T cell population. Genomic DNA was isolated from each sorted fraction and quantified by UV absorbance on a Nanodrop 2000c. The germline V gene yields SGHAT for CDR1 and FQNNGV for CDR2. V lost 1 base and J lost 10 bases; the stretch between them is 11 bases long. The CDR3 has 13 amino acids, counting the end cysteine and phenylalanine. Only CDR3 DNA remains: 39 bases, in frame from the first base.

This specimen belongs to a study of shared clonotypes between healthy human individuals (dated by TCRdb to 2018 to 2021). As for the study more broadly: The cohort comprised two women and a few men aged 18 to 49 years. Between about 0.85 and 9.5 billion PBMCs per donor were obtained by leukapheresis. The study deeply sequenced blood TCR repertoires of five healthy adults to estimate repertoire size and the extent of clonotype sharing between individuals. For each donor, three plates each were used for CD4 naive and CD4 memory, two plates were used for CD8 naive, and one plate was used for CD8 memory. Different laboratories and diverse techniques were used to prepare libraries and sequence TCR repertoires, to increase sequencing depth and limit assay-specific biases.

Paper-wide results and their limitations: Sharing across a few donors was observed for about 5% of naive CD4, over 3% of naive CD8, over 2% of memory CD4, and 0.4% of memory CD8 clonotypes. Compared with non-shared clonotypes, clonotypes shared by all four sorted-subset donors had higher generation probabilities. Sampling was limited to blood, and TCR repertoires in tissue likely differ from TCR repertoires in blood. Pairwise subsampling led to the expectation that sequencing depth would affect the degree of clonotype sharing among donors. Because the study included only a small number of donors, the genetic and exposure-history diversity represented was limited. Incomplete sequencing was indicated by rarefaction of sorted-subset datasets, despite the large sequencing depth. Larger estimated clonotype richness was generally found for naive subsets than for memory subsets.

This TCR was recovered from a man aged 18 to 30 in good health. The rearrangement joined TRBV11-2 to TRBJ1-3; the D gene assignment is ambiguous. Sequenced input: memory CD4+ T cells sorted from blood. The intended sense of this specimen's cell subset or site label: CD45RA-negative fraction. The sequenced DNA is TGTGCCAGCAGCTTAGGTCTTAGTAATACCATATATTTT. Its amino acids are CASSLGLSNTIYF. With all but the CDR3 taken from the reference TRBV11-2 and TRBJ1-3 genes, the full variable domain is: EAGVAQSPRYKIIEKRQSVAFWCNPISGHATLYWYQQILGQGPKLLIQFQNNGVVDDSQLPKDRFSAERLKGVDSTLKIQPAKLEDSAVYLCASSLGLSNTIYFGEGSWLTVV.